The entry that follows covers one T cell receptor beta chain sequence. This CDR3 is built from 14 residues. Trimming stripped 5 bases from V and 8 bases from J, with 16 bases between. Per the germline V gene, CDR1 is MNHEY and CDR2 is SVGAGI. The repertoire was sequenced with immunoSEQ multiplex PCR; TCRdb's copy has only in-frame clones and lacks some. The sample carries about 95,000 clones, 80% to 95% recorded once. These data come from a study of control samples from healthy donors and cancer patients. The receptor's source is a woman in her twenties or thirties in good health. The sequenced sample was blood. The chain employs TRBV6-5 and TRBJ2-1; D unclear. CDR3: CASSPDGPSHEQFF. DNA of the CDR3: TGTGCCAGCAGTCCCGACGGTCCATCCCATGAGCAGTTCTTC.